A single T cell receptor beta chain is shown here with its context. Sequence at one end of the junction differs from germline and may be a read error. Other DNA sequences from this sample encode an identical CDR3 as well. This entry belongs to a study of technical replicates of blood from a few donors. Repertoires were generated with immunoSEQ multiplex PCR, while TCRdb's copy carries only in-frame clones and drops some. The top ten clones hold 0.36% of a sample with 85,000 to 95,000 clones, 90% to 96% of them seen once. The CDR3 is 13 residues long. CDR1 and CDR2 (germline): SSHAT, FNYEAQ (reference sequence).

The sample consisted of T cells isolated from PBMCs. V gene TRBV7-7 combines with J gene TRBJ2-5; D remains ambiguous. The sequence came from a human donor in good health. CDR3 sequence reads: CASSLGQKETQYF. In DNA form, the CDR3 reads TGTGCTAGCAGCTTAGGGCAGAAAGAGACCCAGTACTTC.